This TCR beta chain came from a study of blood T cell repertoires in COVID-19. TCRdb's copy holds only in-frame clones and misses some; the assay was immunoSEQ multiplex PCR. The data hold around 230,000 clones, with about four fifths observed a single time. V lost 0 bases and J 0 bases, leaving 8 bases between the germline ends. The CDR3 is 15 amino acids. Germline assignment: CDR1 MNHEY and CDR2 SVGAGI. Input material: peripheral blood. The sequence was obtained from a middle-aged woman with active or convalescent COVID-19. The chain employs TRBV6-5 and TRBJ1-1, with a weak D call TRBD1 (5 bases). The CDR3 loop is CASSYSMTVNTEAFF. CDR3 in DNA: TGTGCCAGCAGTTACTCCATGACAGTGAACACTGAAGCTTTCTTT.